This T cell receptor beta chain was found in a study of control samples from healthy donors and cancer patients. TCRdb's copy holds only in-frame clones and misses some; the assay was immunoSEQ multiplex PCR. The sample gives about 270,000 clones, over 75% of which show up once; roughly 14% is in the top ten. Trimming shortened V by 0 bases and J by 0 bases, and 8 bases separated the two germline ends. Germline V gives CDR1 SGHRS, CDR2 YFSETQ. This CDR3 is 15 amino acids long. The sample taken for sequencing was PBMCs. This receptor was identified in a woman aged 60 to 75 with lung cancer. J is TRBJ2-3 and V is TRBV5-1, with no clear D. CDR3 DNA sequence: TGCGCCAGCAGCTTGGACTTACCGAGCACAGATACGCAGTATTTT. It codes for CASSLDLPSTDTQYF. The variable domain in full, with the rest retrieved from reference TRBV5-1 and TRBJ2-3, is KAGVTQTPRYLIKTRGQQVTLSCSPISGHRSVSWYQQTPGQGLQFLFEYFSETQRNKGNFPGRFSGRQFSNSRSEMNVSTLELGDSALYLCASSLDLPSTDTQYFGPGTRLTVL.